The 15 T cell receptor beta chains below come from one sample, sequenced in a study of shared clonotypes between healthy human individuals. Libraries were prepared by immunoSEQ multiplex PCR; TCRdb keeps only in-frame clonotypes and omits some of them. The sample includes around 2.1 million clones, approximately 94% of them seen just once. The sequenced sample was naive CD4+ T cells sorted from blood. The subset is: CD45RA+ positively selected. The receptor set was obtained from a man younger than 35 in good health.

The rearrangement uses TRBV28 and TRBJ1-5, with TRBD1 matching 10 bases. This CDR3 has 16 amino acids. Germline V gene sequence: CDR1 MDHEN, CDR2 SYDVKM. The ends lost 2 bases at V and 7 bases at J; junction bases unmatched: 8. This chain's CDR3 is CASSLDVPGQGQPQHF. CDR3 nucleotides: TGTGCCAGCAGTTTAGACGTCCCGGGACAGGGGCAGCCCCAGCATTTT.

The chain joins TRBV30 to TRBJ2-5; D not certain. The better agreement between TRBJ2-7 and the DNA end casts doubt on the J call. Looked up from germline, CDR1 is GTSNPN and CDR2 is SVGIG (reference sequence). There are 12 residues in the CDR3. The CDR3 DNA reads as TGTGCCTGGGGGTCCAACTCCTACGAGCAGTACTTC. Translating it yields CAWGSNSYEQYF.

The count of this clone is one. This sample also contains other DNA sequences that code for the same CDR3. The chain employs TRBV18 and TRBJ2-5, with 8 bases identical to TRBD2. V trimming: 0 bases; J trimming: 5 bases; junction bases outside the gene matches: 2. This CDR3 contains 14 residues. Germline V lookup: CDR1 KGHSH, CDR2 LQKENI. The CDR3 here is CASSPPSGVETQYF. CDR3 bases: TGTGCCAGCTCACCACCTAGCGGGGTGGAGACCCAGTACTTC.

This rearrangement joins TRBV30 to TRBJ2-2; the match to TRBD2 covers 10 bases. Germline V CDR1 and CDR2: GTSNPN, SVGIG (reference sequence). V shed 4 bases and J 7 bases; nucleotides not matched to a gene: 9. CDR3 size: 15 residues. CDR3 residues: CAWTPAGGLVGELFF. The CDR3 region has the DNA TGTGCCTGGACCCCAGCGGGAGGGCTTGTCGGGGAGCTGTTTTTT.

J is TRBJ1-2 and V is TRBV28; no clear D. Trimming took 4 bases from V and 1 from J, leaving 7 bases between them. Germline CDR1 is MDHEN and CDR2 is SYDVKM. The CDR3 sequence is 13 residues long. CDR3 sequence (DNA): TGTGCCAGCAGTTCCGGGTTTAACTATGGCTACACCTTC. The encoded protein is CASSSGFNYGYTF.

This chain joins TRBV13 and TRBJ2-6; D is unclear. Trimming took 3 bases from V and 0 from J, leaving 9 bases between them. The germline gives CDR1 PRHDT, CDR2 FYEKMQ (reference sequence). CDR3 length: 16 amino acids. CDR3 sequence (DNA): TGTGCCAGCAGCTTTGGTGGTCTCTCTGGGGCCAACGTCCTGACTTTC. This encodes CASSFGGLSGANVLTF.

V gene TRBV5-1 combines with J gene TRBJ1-5, with D perhaps TRBD1 (6 bases). This CDR3 has 13 residues. With 6 bases removed from V and 5 bases from J, the gap between germline ends came to 12 bases. Germline lookup yields CDR1 SGHRS and CDR2 YFSETQ. The DNA for the CDR3 is TGCGCCAGCACGGGGGGCCGAGATCAGCCCCAGCATTTT. Its protein is CASTGGRDQPQHF.

The rearrangement uses TRBV30 and TRBJ2-3; D perhaps matches TRBD1 (5 bases). V was pared by 2 bases and J by 5 bases, with 11 bases between. Germline CDR1 is GTSNPN and CDR2 is SVGIG (reference sequence). This CDR3 has 13 amino acids. Here the CDR3 DNA reads TGTGCCTGGAGTCACCAGGGATTAGATACGCAGTATTTT. Translation: CAWSHQGLDTQYF.

With respect to this clone: Additional DNA sequences in this sample encode the identical CDR3. The chain couples TRBV9 to TRBJ2-1, with 7 bases matching TRBD1. The germline CDR1 and CDR2 sequences are SGDLS and YYNGEE. V was clipped by 0 bases and J by 4 bases; unmatched bases: 4. The CDR3 has 15 residues. The CDR3 DNA is TGTGCCAGCAGCGTAGGGGACAGCACTTACAATGAGCAGTTCTTC. Translation: CASSVGDSTYNEQFF.

This clone was counted a few times. The chain employs TRBV19 and TRBJ1-2; D might be TRBD1 (6 bases). Germline V CDR1 and CDR2: LNHDA, SQIVND (reference sequence). This CDR3 contains 16 residues. Trimming took 5 bases from V and 0 from J, leaving 16 bases between them. CDR3: CASSPPDSRTNYGYTF. As DNA, the CDR3 is TGTGCCAGTAGTCCCCCGGACAGCAGAACTAACTATGGCTACACCTTC.

V is TRBV7-2 and J is TRBJ1-2; TRBD1 aligns across 10 bases. The CDR3 consists of 15 residues. Losses at the gene ends were 4 bases for V and 0 bases for J; bases not matched to a gene: 2. CDR1 is SGHTA, CDR2 FQGNSA, per germline. Here the CDR3 reads CASSSGQGANYGYTF. CDR3 bases: TGTGCCAGCAGCTCAGGACAGGGGGCTAACTATGGCTACACCTTC.

The CDR3 nucleotides are TGCGCCAGCAGCGTCCGGGAAACCGGGGTGGGGGAGCAGTACTTC. Its protein is CASSVRETGVGEQYF. This sequence joins TRBV5-1 and TRBJ2-7; a weak D match, TRBD2 (5 bases). Germline CDR1 and CDR2: SGHRS and YFSETQ. The length of the CDR3 is 15 residues. Trimming removed 4 bases at V and 7 bases at J, with 21 bases between.

The chain joins TRBV20-1 to TRBJ1-2, with D perhaps TRBD1 (6 bases). Deletions cut 6 bases from V and 8 bases from J, with 13 bases between. Looked up from germline, CDR1 is DFQATT and CDR2 is SNEGSKA (reference sequence). The CDR3 consists of 11 residues. The CDR3 loop is CSAKQGWGYTF. In nucleotides, the CDR3 is TGCAGTGCCAAACAGGGCTGGGGCTACACCTTC.

The J gene is TRBJ2-7, the V gene TRBV19; 9 bases fit TRBD2. Germline V CDR1 and CDR2: LNHDA, SQIVND (reference sequence). The trim removed 5 bases at V and 4 bases at J, leaving 9 bases unmatched. This CDR3 is 15 amino acids long. The CDR3 DNA is TGTGCCAGTAGTGTTAGCGGGAGCCCCGGGTACGAGCAGTACTTC. This gives the protein CASSVSGSPGYEQYF.

This chain links TRBV6-7 with TRBJ1-6, with D unclear. TRBV6-7 is reported as an ORF; its role is uncertain. This CDR3 is built from 14 residues. The germline V and J ends were trimmed by 5 bases and 13 bases, with 18 bases remaining between them. In DNA, the CDR3 is TGTGCCAGCAGTCCCACTAAGCGTCCCTGGCCCCTCCACTTT. Amino acid sequence: CASSPTKRPWPLHF.